This TCR beta chain emerged from a study of T and B cells in COVID-19 patients (dated by TCRdb to 2018 to 2021). About the full investigation: In this study, adaptive immunity was profiled in COVID-19 patients who either had active infection or had recovered, using TRB and IGH repertoire sequencing of peripheral blood. Up to about 9 follow-up blood samples were collected per patient, with some samples spanning different disease stages in the same individual. Critical illness requiring mechanical ventilation or ECMO was present in about 65% of the roughly 20 patients in the active-infection cohort. A recovered cohort comprised some 18 patients contributing 20 samples, mostly after mild to moderate COVID-19 managed as outpatients. Comorbidities linked to unfavorable COVID-19 outcome were present in about 90% of the roughly 20 patients in the active-infection cohort. An age-matched reference group of over 35 healthy donors negative for COVID-19 antibodies served as the comparison for repertoire analyses. A median age of approximately 35 years was recorded in the recovered cohort versus around 67 years in the active-infection cohort. A couple of patients belonged to both the recovered and active cohorts because samples were available from active disease and after recovery. Over 8 million TCR sequences were analysed in a TCR and BCR sequence repository that covered around 34 patients and about 69 time points. What the study reported, not specific to this receptor: Prospective validation of the reported TCR clusters was stated to be required before clinical use. Specific T cell subsets (CD4+/Treg/CD8+) and sorted SARS-CoV-2-responsive or tetramer+ T cells had not yet been sequenced, with those experiments still ongoing. Few blood samples were available from mildly ill patients while symptoms were present or from severe cases at early time points. Strongly skewed TRBV/TRBJ gene usage was reported in patients with COVID-19. A total of roughly 2,500 exclusive TCR clusters, including approximately 33 low-pGen clusters, were found in the recovered cohort. The cohort was judged too small for assessing how HLA contributes to COVID-19 susceptibility or severity. TRB repertoires were highly clonal in active COVID-19, whereas diversity and richness at recovery rose above healthy donor levels.

V sheds 4 bases and J sheds 2 bases, leaving 12 bases between their ends. The germline V gene gives CDR1 as MNHNS and CDR2 as SASEGT. Spanning cysteine to phenylalanine, the CDR3 consists of 15 amino acids. Left in the record is the CDR3 DNA by itself, 45 bases read in frame from the first base. Genomic DNA extracted from blood, in amounts of roughly 230-550 ng, served as the starting material for amplifying TRB repertoires. This clonotype came up a few times. Its antigen is currently not known. No base quality information exists; no much larger clone differs at one position. The listed sequencing device is Illumina MiSeq. Multiplex PCR with BIOMED2 TRB-A/B primer pools was used to amplify TRB rearrangements. Illumina-compatible adapters and 7-nucleotide sample barcodes were attached to the amplicons through two consecutive PCRs. All library PCRs used Phusion HS II polymerase. Amplicons were gel-purified with the NucleoSpin Gel and PCR Clean-up kit, quantified on Qubit, and pooled at around 4 nM. Before Illumina next-generation sequencing, the quality of the amplicon pool was assessed on an Agilent 2100 Bioanalyzer. Concerning the study's data processing: Annotation of TRB rearrangements was performed with MiXCR 3.0.8 using the default MiXCR reference library. Non-productive reads and sequences with fewer than 2 reads were removed, and every unique CDR3 nucleotide sequence was treated as one clone. Clonality, diversity, richness and V-J gene usage were computed in R 3.5.1. GLIPH2 was used to cluster TCRs by CDR3 similarity, and OLGA was used to calculate generation probabilities. Only GLIPH2 clusters with at least four unique TCR clonotypes present in at least three individuals were retained. TCRdb reanalyzed the raw reads on its own, using fastp at Q25 for trimming and MiXCR for clone calling, and kept in-frame beta chains. CDR3 protein duplicates are merged, each entry listing the most common genes and DNA. Here the V and J calls rest on TCRdb's processing, not on the authors' analysis. The sample table lists roughly 25,000 distinct CDR3 sequences, 32% of them with a count of one. The top ten clones comprise around 1.6% of the sample.

Sequenced material: blood. This TCR derives from a human donor who had recovered from COVID-19. Recombination connected TRBV6-1 to TRBJ1-5; 6 matching bases give a weak D call of TRBD1. This receptor carries the CDR3 CASSGVTGGNQPQHF. The DNA is TGTGCCAGCAGTGGCGTGACAGGCGGCAATCAGCCCCAGCATTTT.